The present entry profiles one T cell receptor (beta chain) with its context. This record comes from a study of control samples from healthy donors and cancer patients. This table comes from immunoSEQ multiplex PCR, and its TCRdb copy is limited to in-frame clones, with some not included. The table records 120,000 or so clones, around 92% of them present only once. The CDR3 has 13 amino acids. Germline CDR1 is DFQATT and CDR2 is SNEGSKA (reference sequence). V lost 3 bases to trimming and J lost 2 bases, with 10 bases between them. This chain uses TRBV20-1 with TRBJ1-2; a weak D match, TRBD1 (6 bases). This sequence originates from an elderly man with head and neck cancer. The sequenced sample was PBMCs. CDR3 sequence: CSASPRGNYGYTF. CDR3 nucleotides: TGCAGTGCTAGTCCCAGGGGAAACTATGGCTACACCTTC.